This record looks at one T cell receptor (beta chain) sequence and its context. Its antigen has not been determined. No per-base quality is available; no much larger clone lies one base away. V is pared back by 0 bases and J by 0 bases, with 8 bases lying between the germline termini. The CDR3 spans 15 residues, from the cysteine through the phenylalanine. The kept DNA is CDR3 alone, 45 bases in frame from the first base. CDR1 and CDR2, looked up from the germline V gene, are SGHRS and YFSETQ. This entry comes from a study of cytomegalovirus exposure and HLA in healthy donors (dated by TCRdb to about 2017). Some background on the complete study: According to an earlier analysis of 450 to 650 of the donors, about 180 million T cells yielded 95 million to 140 million unique TCR beta sequences and about 300 Gb of sequence data. An early release that covered 500 to 800 HLA-typed donors contained approximately 320 gigabases of sequencing data and 70 million to 100 million unique TCR sequences. Of the approximately 400 genotyped donors, 75% to 85% were placed in the genetic ancestry cluster associated with self-reported Caucasian donors. The study aimed to test whether signatures of past pathogen exposure could be identified by cataloging public T cell receptors. The T cell repertoires of 666 subjects were profiled by immunosequencing and related to cytomegalovirus serostatus. A separate validation cohort of roughly 130 different subjects was used in addition to the roughly 700-subject first cohort. The study combined high-throughput TCR immunosequencing, statistical association of individual TCRs with disease status, and machine learning to predict cytomegalovirus infection status. To study patterns of TCR occurrence, a later analysis re-analyzed previously published TCR beta repertoires from several hundred donors and added high-resolution HLA genotyping. Rather than using new phenotypic data, the later analysis identified candidate immune exposures from TCR beta sequences and from how often those sequences occurred across donors. To decide whether each TCR beta V gene segment behaved as functional or pseudogenic, an earlier analysis of several hundred of the donors relied on high-throughput TCR beta sequencing. Donor age, sex, ethnicity and CMV serostatus were compiled together with the repertoire data. In a later genetic analysis, genome-wide SNP genotypes for about 55% of the 666 donors were used, and that subset was treated as a discovery cohort. All discovery cohort repertoires had been generated using a single sequencing platform. Both class I and class II loci were covered by HLA typing, at four-digit resolution. The number of typed donors differed by locus: about 620-640 for A, B, C, DRB1 and DQB1; 522 for DQA1; 606 for DPA1; and about 450 for DPB1. Because of strong linkage in the cohort, 5 or 6 DR-DQ haplotypes were treated as single units for association and clustering. Across some 400 genotyped donors of the cohort, an average of 235,054 unique TCR beta nucleotide sequences per donor were sequenced, and around 19% of those sequences were non-productive. Paper-wide results and their limitations: In both the original and validation cohorts, the classifier was reported to diagnose cytomegalovirus status with high specificity and sensitivity. A further reported finding was that TCR beta sequences accurately predicted the HLA-A and HLA-B alleles for most subjects in the first cohort. In a later analysis, TCR association rates were found to vary across HLA loci, with the most associated TCRs seen for DRB1 alleles and the fewest for HLA-C alleles. The cohort was sequenced for TCR beta chains only, and without alpha or paired-chain data the features that could be detected were limited. In an earlier analysis of several hundred of the donors, most TCR beta V segments were observed in productive rearrangements about 87% or about 30% of the time, broadly matching IMGT annotations. In a later genetic analysis, fewer N-insertions in productive TCRs were reported among donors in an Asian-associated ancestry cluster than the roughly 700-donor mean. The only immune exposure information available for the cohort was CMV serostatus. According to the authors, the approach could potentially be generalized to other disease states and immunological phenotypes. A total of roughly 160 TCR beta chains were listed by the study as associated with cytomegalovirus. At a false discovery rate of 0.05, a later analysis linked some 18,000 TCR beta sequences to specific HLA alleles. Seventeen rarely observed V segments, including chromosome 9 orphons, were excluded from the earlier analysis of several hundred of the donors because counts were too low. Correlated functional status among segregating V segments might be attributable to linkage disequilibrium, but an unknown experimental factor could not be ruled out. In a later analysis, HLA-associated TCR beta chains were found to be more clonally expanded and to have lower generation probabilities than equally common non-associated chains. In a later genetic analysis, a missense DCLRE1C variant was associated with V-gene and J-gene trimming of TCR beta chains, and the association was replicated in an independent cohort. Most TCR sequences were seen in very few donors, while some public TCRs were found in many individuals. In vitro tests confirmed that a few of the cytomegalovirus-associated TCR beta chains recognize cytomegalovirus antigens. Because HLA typing was unavailable for some donors at each locus, only the typed subset was used in association tests. Assigning TCR associations to individual alleles was difficult when HLA alleles, especially DR and DQ, strongly co-occurred. Some IMGT-functional V segments, including TRBV6-2 and TRBV6-3, could not be told apart with the 87-base-pair reads, so those segments were excluded. Presence/absence analyses assumed roughly uniform sequencing depth across donors, an assumption that may not hold. A cluster of highly shared sequence variants was judged likely to represent a technical artifact of the sequencing pipeline. According to a later analysis, most CMV-associated TCR beta chains appeared to be HLA-restricted, and the HLA associations seemed to be driven largely by CMV exposure. According to a later analysis, parvovirus B19, influenza, CMV and Epstein-Barr virus appeared linked to several top co-occurrence clusters.

Library prep was done by the immunoSEQ multiplex PCR assay. The multiplex PCR relied on a mix of 60 forward primers for TCR Vbeta segments and 13 reverse primers for TCR Jbeta segments. The CDR3 region of rearranged TCR beta genes was amplified from genomic DNA by a multiplex PCR assay. Amplified TCR beta libraries were sequenced as 87-base-pair reads on the Illumina HiSeq System. Concerning the study's data processing: In a later analysis, tens of millions of unique TCR beta chains were counted across the approximately 670 repertoires, and about 9.9 million of these chains were shared by at least two donors. To remove PCR and sequencing errors, raw reads were error-corrected and collapsed into unique sequences using a nearest-neighbor algorithm that merged closely related sequences. CDR3 sequences were aligned to IMGT reference sequences to assign V, D and J gene segments. For a sequence to be retained, a match of at least six nucleotides was required to both a V gene segment and a J gene segment. A rearrangement was called productive if the CDR3 had no stop codons and remained in frame with V and J, and every other rearrangement was called non-productive. Following IMGT convention, CDR3 was defined as the stretch from the second conserved V-encoded cysteine up to the conserved J-encoded phenylalanine. Sequences without an unambiguous match to a single V gene segment were excluded from the earlier analysis of about 600 of the donors. An earlier analysis of approximately 590 of the donors classified V segments as functional when productive rearrangements were above 56.7% and as segregating when the standard deviation between donors was above 5%. A statistical classification framework was built to diagnose cytomegalovirus status from the catalog of TCR beta chain sequences. In a later analysis, TCR nucleotide sequences were compared against IMGT/GENE-DB human TR gene sequences so that V and J genes could be assigned. A later analysis assigned CDR3 sequences and most-parsimonious VDJ recombination scenarios with the TCRdist pipeline. In a later analysis, each TCR beta chain was defined by its CDR3 amino acid sequence together with its V-gene family, and reads without a unique V-gene family were excluded. A later analysis removed 550 to 650 highly shared, low-generation-probability nucleotide sequences to deal with suspected cross-contamination and a sequencing artifact. In a later analysis, a clonal expansion index was calculated for each public chain from normalized within-repertoire ranks of inferred template counts. In a later analysis, generation probabilities were computed with a VDJ recombination model fitted to out-of-frame rearrangements, and the resulting probabilities were checked against IGoR. Hypergeometric tests were used in a later analysis to score TCR-TCR, TCR-HLA and TCR-CMV co-occurrence, with a repertoire-size bias correction applied to the TCR pairs. In a later analysis, false discovery rates were estimated by permuting HLA or CMV assignments 20 times. In a later analysis, co-occurring TCRs were grouped using DBSCAN, with TCRdist sequence similarity added in when clustering inside HLA-allele-positive subsets. Repertoires with fewer than 30,000 or more than 120,000 public chains were left out of co-occurrence clustering, as were about five repertoires with anomalous nucleotide sharing. TCRdb provides this immuneACCESS table in a form limited to in-frame rearrangements. Some clones are lacking; in checked studies, under half of them reflect an unresolved V gene, and why the rest are absent is not known. For V, J and clone size, that table is used; D and trimming come from the DNA. Recorded for this sample are about 190,000 clones; roughly four fifths of them occurred a single time. The top ten constitute less than 2.5% of the sample.

The cohort consisted of more than 650 healthy bone marrow donors. All cohort members were sampled while nominally healthy, although unrecorded immune exposures were likely present. The donor was CMV seropositive and belonged to the group of 250 to 350 seropositive cohort members. Each donor provided a peripheral blood sample, and peripheral blood mononuclear cells were used for TCR beta sequencing. Genomic DNA was extracted from the blood cell samples with the Qiagen DNeasy Blood Extraction Kit. The receptor comes from a young woman in good health and CMV-seropositive. The sequencing sample was made of PBMCs. The chain is made from TRBV5-1 and TRBJ2-3, with TRBD2 perhaps the D gene, on 5 matching bases. The bases are TGCGCCAGCAGCTTGGGAGGGAAAAGCACAGATACGCAGTATTTT. Its translation is CASSLGGKSTDTQYF.